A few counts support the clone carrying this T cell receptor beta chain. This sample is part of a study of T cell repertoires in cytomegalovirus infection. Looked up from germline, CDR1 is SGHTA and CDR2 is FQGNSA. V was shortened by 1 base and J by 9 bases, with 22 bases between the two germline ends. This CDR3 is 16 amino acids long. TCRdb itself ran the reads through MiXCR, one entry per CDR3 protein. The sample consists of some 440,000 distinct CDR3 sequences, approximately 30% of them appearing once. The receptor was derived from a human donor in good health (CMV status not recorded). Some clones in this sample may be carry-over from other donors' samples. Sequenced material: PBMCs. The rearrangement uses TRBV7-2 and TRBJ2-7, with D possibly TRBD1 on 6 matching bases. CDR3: CASSLVWRTEFFGQYF. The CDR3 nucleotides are TGTGCCAGCAGCTTAGTATGGAGGACAGAATTCTTCGGGCAGTACTTC.